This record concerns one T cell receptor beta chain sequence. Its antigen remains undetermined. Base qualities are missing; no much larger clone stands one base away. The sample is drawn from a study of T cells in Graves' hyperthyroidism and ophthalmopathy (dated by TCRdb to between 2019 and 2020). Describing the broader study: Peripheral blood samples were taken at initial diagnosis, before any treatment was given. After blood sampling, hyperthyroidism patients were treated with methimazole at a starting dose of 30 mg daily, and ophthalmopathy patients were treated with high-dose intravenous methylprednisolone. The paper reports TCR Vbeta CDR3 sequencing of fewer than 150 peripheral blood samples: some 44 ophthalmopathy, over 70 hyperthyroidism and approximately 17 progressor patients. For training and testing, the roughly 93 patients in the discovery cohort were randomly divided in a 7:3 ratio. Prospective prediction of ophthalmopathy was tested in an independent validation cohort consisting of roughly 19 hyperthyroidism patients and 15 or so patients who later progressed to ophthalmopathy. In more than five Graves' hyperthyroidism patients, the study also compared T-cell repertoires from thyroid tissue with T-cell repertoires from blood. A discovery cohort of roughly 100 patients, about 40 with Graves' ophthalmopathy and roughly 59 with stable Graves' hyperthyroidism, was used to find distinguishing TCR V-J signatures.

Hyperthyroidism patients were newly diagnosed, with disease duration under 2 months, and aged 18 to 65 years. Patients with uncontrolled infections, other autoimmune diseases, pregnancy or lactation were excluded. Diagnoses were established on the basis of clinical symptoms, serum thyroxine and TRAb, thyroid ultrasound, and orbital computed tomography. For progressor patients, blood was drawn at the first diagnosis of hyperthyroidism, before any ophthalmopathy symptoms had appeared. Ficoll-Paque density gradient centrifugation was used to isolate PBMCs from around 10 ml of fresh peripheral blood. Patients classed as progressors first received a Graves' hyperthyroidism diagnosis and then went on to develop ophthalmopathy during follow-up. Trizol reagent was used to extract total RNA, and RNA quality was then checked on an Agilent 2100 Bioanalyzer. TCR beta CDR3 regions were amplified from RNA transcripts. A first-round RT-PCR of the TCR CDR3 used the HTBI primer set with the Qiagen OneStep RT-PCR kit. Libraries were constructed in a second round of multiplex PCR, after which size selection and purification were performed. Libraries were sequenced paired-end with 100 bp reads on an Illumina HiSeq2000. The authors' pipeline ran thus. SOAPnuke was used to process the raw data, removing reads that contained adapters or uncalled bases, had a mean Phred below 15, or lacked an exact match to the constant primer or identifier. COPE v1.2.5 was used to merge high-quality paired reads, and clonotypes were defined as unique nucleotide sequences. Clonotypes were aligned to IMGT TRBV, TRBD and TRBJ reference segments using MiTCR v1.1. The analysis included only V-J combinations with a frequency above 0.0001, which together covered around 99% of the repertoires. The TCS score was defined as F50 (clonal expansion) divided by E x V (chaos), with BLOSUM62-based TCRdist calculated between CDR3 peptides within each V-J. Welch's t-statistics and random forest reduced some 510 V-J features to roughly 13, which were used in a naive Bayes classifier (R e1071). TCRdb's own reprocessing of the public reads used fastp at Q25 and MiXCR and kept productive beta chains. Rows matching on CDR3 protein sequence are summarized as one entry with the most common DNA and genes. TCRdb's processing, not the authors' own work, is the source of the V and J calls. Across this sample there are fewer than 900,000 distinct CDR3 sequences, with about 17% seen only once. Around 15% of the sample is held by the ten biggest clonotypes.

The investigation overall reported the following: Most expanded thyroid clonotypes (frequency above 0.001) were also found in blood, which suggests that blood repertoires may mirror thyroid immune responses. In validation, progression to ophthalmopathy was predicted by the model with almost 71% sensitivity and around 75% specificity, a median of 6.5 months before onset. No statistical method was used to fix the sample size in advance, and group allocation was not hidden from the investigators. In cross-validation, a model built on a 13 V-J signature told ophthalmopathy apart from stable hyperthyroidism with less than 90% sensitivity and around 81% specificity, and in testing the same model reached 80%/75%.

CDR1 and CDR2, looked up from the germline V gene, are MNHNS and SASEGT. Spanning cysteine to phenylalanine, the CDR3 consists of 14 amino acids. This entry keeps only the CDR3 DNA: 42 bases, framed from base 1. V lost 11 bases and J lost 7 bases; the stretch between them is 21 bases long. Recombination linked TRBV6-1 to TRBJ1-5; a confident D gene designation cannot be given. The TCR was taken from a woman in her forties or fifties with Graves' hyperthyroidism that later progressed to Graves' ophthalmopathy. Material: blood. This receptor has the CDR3 CACNPIGVAQPQHF. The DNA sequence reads TGTGCCTGCAACCCTATCGGGGTCGCGCAGCCCCAGCATTTT.